This T cell receptor (beta chain) comes out of a study of blood T cells in healthy people across ages. This CDR3 has 14 residues. Germline values: CDR1 SGHRS, CDR2 YFSETQ. V dropped 4 bases and J dropped 7; count of bases not matched to a gene: 6. Through a sample-barcoded 5' primer and a J-beta primer mix, a second PCR was run for roughly 6 to 11 cycles. Each CDR3 protein gets one entry after TCRdb re-called the 5' RACE reads with MiXCR. The sample has 500,000 to 650,000 distinct CDR3 sequences, about 27% seen once. These data also featured in a second study, about T cells of mothers and their children. In that study: Related mother and child pairs showed slightly greater overlap (not significant) than unrelated pairs did.

This receptor was taken from a boy under 10 years old in good health. The sample was blood. The chain combines TRBV5-1 with TRBJ1-2; 11 bases agree with TRBD1. The CDR3 coding sequence is TGCGCCAGCAGCGTGGACAGGGGGCAGGGTGGCTACACCTTC. Translated: CASSVDRGQGGYTF.